The clone carrying this T cell receptor beta chain was recorded many times. Its antigen is currently unknown. This sample's time point: newly diagnosed GD, antithyroid drugs for less than 3 months. There was RNA extracted from PBMCs, and the TCR library was made from it. Library construction for TCR beta used iRepertoire HTBI primers and Arm-PCR of CDR3 regions. TCRdb ran MiXCR on the multiplex PCR reads and lists one entry per CDR3 protein. The repertoire holds 200,000 to 250,000 distinct CDR3 sequences, with approximately 18% as singletons. Trimming removed 11 bases from V and 6 bases from J; junction bases left unmatched: 13. The CDR3 length is 13 residues. Germline V gene sequence: CDR1 LNHDA, CDR2 SQIVND (reference sequence). The source of the sample is a study of regulatory T cells in long-lasting Graves disease. Study-wide results and limits: Researchers examined only peripheral blood and not thyroid tissue.

These records were also assigned to another study, of T cells in Graves' hyperthyroidism and ophthalmopathy.

The specimen was peripheral blood mononuclear cells (PBMCs), collected at new diagnosis, from a patient treated with antithyroid drugs. This TCR derives from a woman under 40 with Graves disease. The rearrangement joins TRBV19 to TRBJ2-7; 7 positions match TRBD1. CDR3 loop: CARSRSGGCEQYF. For the CDR3, the DNA is TGTGCCCGTTCACGATCAGGGGGATGCGAGCAGTACTTC.